Below are 19 T cell receptor beta chains sequenced from a single sample in a study of tumor and adjacent non-tumor tissue in lung cancer. The template was RNA from unsorted bulk tissue. A modified ARM-PCR protocol with three rounds of nested PCR amplified TCRbeta. TCRdb processed the multiplex PCR reads anew with MiXCR; each CDR3 protein has one entry. The sample lists roughly 76,000 distinct CDR3 sequences; less than 75% were seen once. The specimen sequenced was lung tumor tissue. These receptors came from a woman aged 70-85 years with non-small cell lung cancer.

About this clonotype itself: Sequence at one end of the junction differs from germline and may be a read error. CDR3 nucleotide sequence: TGTGCCAGGAGCCCCCGGACTAGCTCCTACTATGAGCAGTTCTTC. Encoded protein: CARSPRTSSYYEQFF. The V call is TRBV11-3, the J call TRBJ2-1; 8 bases are shared with TRBD2. The germline V gene encodes CDR1 SGHNT and CDR2 YENEEA. The CDR3 sequence is 15 residues long.

This clonotype was seen only a few times. The genes are TRBV11-2 and TRBJ2-3; 9 nucleotides agree with TRBD2. CDR1 is SGHAT and CDR2 is FQNNGV in the germline V gene. CDR3 length: 19 residues. Unmatched junction bases numbered 14, after V lost 1 base and J lost 3 bases. CDR3 DNA: TGTGCCAGCAGCTTAGTACCCCTCGGGCTAGCGGGATTAACAGATACGCAGTATTTT. It codes for CASSLVPLGLAGLTDTQYF.

The chain carries TRBV29-1 and TRBJ2-2; D assignment may be TRBD1 or TRBD2 (5 bases each). V shed 5 bases and J shed 8 bases, with 15 bases lying between them. Germline V gives CDR1 SQVTM, CDR2 ANQGSEA. The CDR3 consists of 13 residues. This CDR3 reads CSVSRGRAGELFF. The CDR3 DNA sequence: TGCAGCGTTAGCCGGGGCAGGGCGGGGGAGCTGTTTTTT.

The chain joins TRBV29-1 to TRBJ1-1; tentative D call: TRBD1 (5 bases). CDR1 is SQVTM and CDR2 is ANQGSEA in the germline V gene. The CDR3 is 14 residues long. This CDR3 reads CGGVWTLDGTEAFF. As DNA, the CDR3 is TGCGGCGGGGTATGGACACTAGACGGGACTGAAGCTTTCTTT. Full variable domain (missing parts from reference TRBV29-1 and TRBJ1-1): SAVISQKPSRDICQRGTSLTIQCQVDSQVTMMFWYRQQPGQSLTLIATANQGSEATYESGFVIDKFPISRPNLTFSTLTVSNMSPEDSSIYLCGGVWTLDGTEAFFGQGTRLTVV.

The sample holds one count of this clonotype. Since a much larger clone is just one base distant, this may be a read error. This chain connects TRBV28 to TRBJ2-7; TRBD1 might be the D (6 bases). CDR3 length equals 12 residues. V was pared by 7 bases and J by 2 bases, with 9 bases between. Looked up from germline, CDR1 is MDHEN and CDR2 is SYDVKM. For the CDR3, the DNA is TGTGCCAGCACTGACAGGCCCTACGAGCAGTACTTC. Translation: CASTDRPYEQYF. The entire variable domain, with the rest obtained from reference TRBV28 and TRBJ2-7, is as follows: DVKVTQSSRYLVKRTGEKVFLECVQDMDHENMFWYRQDPGLGLRLIYFSYDVKMKEKGDIPEGYSVSREKKERFSLILESASTNQTSMYLCASTDRPYEQYFGPGTRLTVT.

This clonotype was counted between two and nine times. One base away lies a much larger clone, so this may be a sequencing read error. The CDR3 region is CASSLNTGVIYSEQFF. The CDR3 nucleotides are TGTGCCAGCAGTTTAAATACAGGGGTGATCTACAGTGAGCAGTTCTTC. J is TRBJ2-1 and V is TRBV5-6; TRBD1 matches at 7 bases. CDR1 is SGHDT, CDR2 YYEEEE, per germline. CDR3 length equals 16 residues. Variable domain in full (rest from reference TRBV5-6 and TRBJ2-1): DAGVTQSPTHLIKTRGQQVTLRCSPKSGHDTVSWYQQALGQGPQFIFQYYEEEERQRGNFPDRFSGHQFPNYSSELNVNALLLGDSALYLCASSLNTGVIYSEQFFGPGTRLTVL.

A word on this clonotype: Its ends do not fully match the called genes, so a read error is possible. The chain has TRBV5-1 and TRBJ2-1; perhaps TRBD2 as D (7 bases). The CDR3 is 16 amino acids. Germline V gene lookup returns CDR1 SGHRS and CDR2 YFSETQ. CDR3 protein: CASSSSYREGGDERFF. The CDR3 DNA follows: TGCGCCAGCAGCTCCTCTTACAGGGAGGGCGGCGATGAGCGGTTCTTC.

Note on this clonotype: Since the CDR3 does not end with the conserved phenylalanine or tryptophan, this likely comes from a read error. The chain couples TRBV29-1 to TRBJ2-1; 7 bases fit TRBD1. Germline V gives CDR1 SQVTM, CDR2 ANQGSEA. This CDR3 region has 13 residues. Here the CDR3 reads CSVRGQVGNEQFS. CDR3 DNA sequence: TGCAGTGTCCGCGGACAGGTGGGCAATGAGCAGTTCTCG.

The chain recombines TRBV29-1 with TRBJ2-5; no definite D call. This CDR3 is 15 amino acids long. Trimming removed 6 bases at V and 5 bases at J, with 22 bases between. Germline CDR1 and CDR2: SQVTM and ANQGSEA. CDR3: CSVNPHGNAWETQYF. CDR3 coding DNA: TGCAGCGTCAACCCTCATGGAAACGCTTGGGAGACCCAGTACTTC. Based on the CDR3 plus reference TRBV29-1 and TRBJ2-5, the full variable domain is SAVISQKPSRDICQRGTSLTIQCQVDSQVTMMFWYRQQPGQSLTLIATANQGSEATYESGFVIDKFPISRPNLTFSTLTVSNMSPEDSSIYLCSVNPHGNAWETQYFGPGTRLLVL.

As concerns this clonotype: A much larger clonotype is one base distant, so this may be a read error. The chain links TRBV29-1 to TRBJ1-1, with a weak D call TRBD1 (6 bases). Germline CDR1 reads SQVTM; CDR2 reads ANQGSEA. Trimming cost V 6 bases and J 1 base, with 9 bases left between them. The CDR3 consists of 12 residues. The CDR3 protein is CSVGHTNTEAFF. DNA of the CDR3: TGCAGCGTGGGACACACGAACACTGAAGCTTTCTTT.

This clonotype was seen many times. The J gene is TRBJ1-1, the V gene TRBV12-3 or TRBV12-4; D may be TRBD1 (5 bases). This CDR3 contains 14 residues. Trimming stripped 8 bases from V and 1 base from J, with 14 bases between. The CDR3 DNA reads as TGTGCCAGCGGCACCTCCGACAGGAACACTGAAGCTTTCTTT. Protein sequence: CASGTSDRNTEAFF.

A note on this clonotype: The conserved closing phenylalanine or tryptophan is absent in this CDR3, likely reflecting a read error. CDR3 nucleotides: TGCGCCAGCAGCCATTCGGGACAGGTGGAGACCCAGTACTTA. This gives the protein CASSHSGQVETQYL. The chain carries TRBV4-1 and TRBJ2-5, with 8 nucleotides matching TRBD1. V gave up 3 bases and J gave up 5 bases; unmatched junction bases: 5. The CDR3 is 14 amino acids. Germline-derived CDR1 and CDR2 are MGHRA and YSYEKL.

This clonotype was recorded a few times. Germline and junction disagree at one end, which may indicate a read error. The J gene is TRBJ2-1, the V gene TRBV6-2 or TRBV6-3, with a weak D call TRBD1 (6 bases). The CDR3 is 15 amino acids. Germline CDR1 and CDR2: MNHEY and SVGEGT. CDR3 sequence reads: CASSYAGTRDNEKFF. The CDR3 region has the DNA TGTGCCAGCAGTTACGCAGGGACAAGAGACAATGAGAAGTTCTTC.

There are many counts of this clonotype. The chain has TRBV4-1 and TRBJ1-4; D is uncertain. This CDR3 comprises 14 residues. CDR1 is MGHRA and CDR2 is YSYEKL in the germline V gene. Deletions cut 6 bases from V and 11 bases from J, with 19 bases between. As DNA, the CDR3 is TGCGCCAGCAGTCTAAGACCGAAGTCGGGTAAACTGTTTTTT. It translates to CASSLRPKSGKLFF.

With regard to this clonotype: One end of the junction varies from germline; a read error may be responsible. This chain joins TRBV5-5 and TRBJ2-6; no clear D. The germline CDR1 and CDR2 sequences are SGHKS and YYEKEE (reference sequence). This CDR3 contains 15 residues. The CDR3 nucleotides read TGTACCAGCAGCCCCGACCGGGTTGGGGCCAACGTCCTGACTTTC. This gives the protein CTSSPDRVGANVLTF. Using reference TRBV5-5 and TRBJ2-6 for the parts outside the CDR3, the full variable domain is DAGVTQSPTHLIKTRGQQVTLRCSPISGHKSVSWYQQVLGQGPQFIFQYYEKEERGRGNFPDRFSARQFPNYSSELNVNALLLGDSALYLCTSSPDRVGANVLTFGAGSRLTVL.

The rearrangement joins TRBV11-2 to TRBJ1-2; D gene uncertain. The CDR3 runs 14 residues. V was clipped by 1 base and J by 4 bases, with 10 bases between them. Germline assignment: CDR1 SGHAT and CDR2 FQNNGV. Written as DNA, the CDR3 is TGTGCCAGCAGCTTAGTTTTGGGCAGCTATGGCTACACCTTC. The encoded protein is CASSLVLGSYGYTF.

There are many counts of this clonotype. This rearrangement joins TRBV6-1 to TRBJ2-7; TRBD2 matches 13 bases. V was clipped by 8 bases and J by 4 bases; unmatched bases: 2. CDR3 length equals 13 residues. Looked up from germline, CDR1 is MNHNS and CDR2 is SASEGT. The CDR3 sequence: CASEGLAGYEQYF. The DNA for the CDR3 is TGTGCCAGCGAGGGACTAGCGGGGTACGAGCAGTACTTC.

V usage is TRBV12-3 or TRBV12-4 and J usage is TRBJ2-3; TRBD2 aligns across 7 bases. Germline trimming cut 9 bases from V and 1 base from J; bases unmatched to any gene: 7. The CDR3 is made up of 14 amino acids. The CDR3 DNA reads as TGTGCCAGTAAGTTAGCGGGTGGCACAGATACGCAGTATTTT. This translates into CASKLAGGTDTQYF.

Regarding this clonotype: A read error may explain this, as a much larger clone is one base away. The genes are TRBV20-1 and TRBJ2-2, with 7 bases fitting TRBD1. V lost 0 bases, J lost 0 bases, and 10 bases stayed unmatched. The CDR3 is 18 residues long. Per germline, CDR1 DFQATT and CDR2 SNEGSKA (reference sequence). In DNA form, the CDR3 reads TGCAGTGCTAGAGATAGGGACAGATACCCTACGAACACCGGGGAGCTGTTTTTT. Protein product: CSARDRDRYPTNTGELFF.